This T cell receptor beta chain is drawn from a study of T cells in Graves' hyperthyroidism and ophthalmopathy (dated by TCRdb to between 2019 and 2020). Background on the whole study: Peripheral blood samples were taken at the time of initial diagnosis, prior to any treatment. Prospective prediction of ophthalmopathy was tested in an independent validation cohort of 18 to 20 hyperthyroidism patients and 15 to 17 patients who later progressed to ophthalmopathy. Thyroid tissue and blood T-cell repertoires from about six Graves' hyperthyroidism patients were also compared in the study. After blood sampling, hyperthyroidism patients were treated with methimazole at a starting dose of 30 mg daily, and ophthalmopathy patients were treated with high-dose intravenous methylprednisolone. The approximately 100 discovery patients were divided at random into training and test sets in a 7:3 ratio. To identify distinguishing TCR V-J signatures, a discovery cohort of about 100 patients was used, comprising 43 with Graves' ophthalmopathy and approximately 58 with stable Graves' hyperthyroidism. According to the paper, TCR Vbeta CDR3 sequencing was carried out on around 140 peripheral blood samples, which came from fewer than 50 ophthalmopathy, under 85 hyperthyroidism and about 17 progressor patients. Paper-wide results and their limitations: In validation, progression to ophthalmopathy was predicted by the model with around 71% sensitivity and 72% to 85% specificity, a median of around 5.9 months before onset. Blood samples also contained most of the expanded thyroid clonotypes (frequency above 0.001), which suggests that blood repertoires may reflect thyroid immune responses. In cross-validation, a model built on a 13 V-J signature told ophthalmopathy apart from stable hyperthyroidism with just under 90% sensitivity and roughly 82% specificity, and in testing the same model reached 80%/75%. No statistical method was used to fix the sample size in advance, and group allocation was not hidden from the investigators.

Spanning cysteine to phenylalanine, the CDR3 consists of 16 amino acids. CDR3 DNA is the only sequence kept; it has 48 bases, read in frame from the first base. Via the germline V gene, CDR1 is SGHRS and CDR2 YFSETQ. V is trimmed back by 2 bases and J by 6 bases, and the junction contains 11 bases that no gene match accounts for. In this sample, this clonotype turned up many times. This clone's antigen is unknown. There are no base qualities to consult, and no much larger clone falls within one base. The TCR beta CDR3 regions were amplified from the RNA transcripts. For the first round of RT-PCR on the TCR CDR3, the HTBI primer set was used together with the Qiagen OneStep RT-PCR kit. Libraries were constructed in a second round of multiplex PCR, after which size selection and purification were performed. Sequencing of the libraries was done on an Illumina HiSeq2000 using paired-end 100 bp reads. Turning to the authors' computational methods: SOAPnuke was used to process the raw data, throwing out any read that contained adapters or uncalled bases, had a mean Phred below 15, or lacked an exact constant-primer or identifier match. High-quality paired reads were merged using COPE v1.2.5, and each unique nucleotide sequence was defined as a clonotype. MiTCR v1.1 was used to align the clonotypes against IMGT TRBV, TRBD and TRBJ reference segments. The analysis included only V-J combinations with a frequency above 0.0001, which together covered 99% to 99.2% of the repertoires. The TCS score was defined as F50 (clonal expansion) divided by E x V (chaos), with BLOSUM62-based TCRdist calculated between CDR3 peptides within each V-J. Welch's t-statistics and random forest reduced approximately 520 V-J features to 10 to 15, which were used in a naive Bayes classifier (R e1071). The raw public reads went through TCRdb reprocessing: fastp at Q25, MiXCR clone calling, in-frame beta chains kept. Rows matching on CDR3 protein sequence are summarized as one entry with the most common DNA and genes. Clone size and V and J calls follow TCRdb, not the original study. The sample profile shows roughly 180,000 distinct CDR3 sequences; roughly 10% of them were found once. Around 21% of the sample lies in the top ten.

Hyperthyroidism patients were newly diagnosed, with disease duration under 2 months, and aged 18 to 65 years. Any patient with an uncontrolled infection, another autoimmune disease, pregnancy or lactation was excluded. Diagnoses were based on clinical symptoms, serum thyroxine and TRAb, thyroid ultrasound and orbital computed tomography. Blood from progressor patients was drawn when they were first diagnosed with hyperthyroidism, before any ophthalmopathy symptoms appeared. Ficoll-Paque density gradient centrifugation was used to isolate PBMCs from approximately 10 ml of fresh peripheral blood. Patients classed as progressors first received a Graves' hyperthyroidism diagnosis and then went on to develop ophthalmopathy during follow-up. Total RNA was extracted with Trizol reagent, and quality was checked on an Agilent 2100 Bioanalyzer.

This TCR derives from a young woman with Graves' hyperthyroidism that later progressed to Graves' ophthalmopathy. Sequencing was performed on blood. The rearrangement combines TRBV5-1 with TRBJ2-5; the junction holds 9 bases that match TRBD2. This receptor has the CDR3 CASSFGLREGSKTQYF. In nucleotide form, the sequence is TGCGCCAGCAGCTTTGGATTGCGGGAGGGGTCGAAGACCCAGTACTTC.